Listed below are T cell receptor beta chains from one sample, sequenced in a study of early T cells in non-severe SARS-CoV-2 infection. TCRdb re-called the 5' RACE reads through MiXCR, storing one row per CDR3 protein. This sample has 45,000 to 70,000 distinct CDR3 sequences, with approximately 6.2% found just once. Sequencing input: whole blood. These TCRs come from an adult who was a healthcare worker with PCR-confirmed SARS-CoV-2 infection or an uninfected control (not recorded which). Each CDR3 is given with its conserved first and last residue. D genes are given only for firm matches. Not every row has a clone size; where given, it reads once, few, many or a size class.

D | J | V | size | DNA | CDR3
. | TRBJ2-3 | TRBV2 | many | TGTGCCAGCAGTGCCCACGCCCCCGGAGATACGCAGTATTTT | CASSAHAPGDTQYF
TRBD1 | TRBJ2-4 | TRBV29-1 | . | TGCAGCGTTGGGACAGGGAGGAACATTCAGTACTTC | CSVGTGRNIQYF
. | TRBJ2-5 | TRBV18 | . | TGTGCCAGCTCACCACCGGACGGGATTCAAGAGACCCAGTACTTC | CASSPPDGIQETQYF
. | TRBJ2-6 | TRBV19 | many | TGTGCCAGTAGTGTAGTCAGGACTGGGGCCAACGTCCTGACTTTC | CASSVVRTGANVLTF
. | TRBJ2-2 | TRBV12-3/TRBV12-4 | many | TGTGCCAGCAGTTTATGGGGCTCGGAGCTGTTTTTT | CASSLWGSELFF
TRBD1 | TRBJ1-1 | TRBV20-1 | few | TGCAGTGCAGGGACAGTGAACACTGAAGCTTTCTTT | CSAGTVNTEAFF
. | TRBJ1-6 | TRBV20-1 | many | TGCAGTGCCCGAGGTGCGGGAAGCTCCTATAATTCACCCCTCCACTTT | CSARGAGSSYNSPLHF
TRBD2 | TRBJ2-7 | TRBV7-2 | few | TGTGCCAGCAGCCATCCTAGCGGGGGGCCCCAGTACTTC | CASSHPSGGPQYF
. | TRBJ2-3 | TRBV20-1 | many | TGCAGTGGGACCAGCACAGATACGCAGTATTTT | CSGTSTDTQYF
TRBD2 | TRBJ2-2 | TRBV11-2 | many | TGTGCCAGCAGCTTTGGGCTTAGCGGGGCGTTGAACACCGGGGAGCTGTTTTTT | CASSFGLSGALNTGELFF
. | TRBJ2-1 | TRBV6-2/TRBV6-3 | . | TGTGCCAGCAGTTACTCTAGGGGGGCCGAGCTCAATGAGCAGTTCTTC | CASSYSRGAELNEQFF
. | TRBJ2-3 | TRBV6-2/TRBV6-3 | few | TGTGCCAGCAGTTACTCCAGGGTGAGCACAGATACGCAGTATTTT | CASSYSRVSTDTQYF
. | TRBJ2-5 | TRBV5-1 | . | TGCGCCAGCAGCTTGTCGCCCTGGGCGACCCAGTACTTC | CASSLSPWATQYF
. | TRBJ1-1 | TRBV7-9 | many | TGTGCCAGCAGCCCACAGGGAAGGACTGAAGCTTTCTTT | CASSPQGRTEAFF
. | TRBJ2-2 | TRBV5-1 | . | TGCGCCAGCAGCTTGGCCTTAGTGTATTCCGGGGAGCTGTTTTTT | CASSLALVYSGELFF
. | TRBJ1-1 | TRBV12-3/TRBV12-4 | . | TGTGCCAGCCGTGTGGACACTGAAGCTTTCTTT | CASRVDTEAFF
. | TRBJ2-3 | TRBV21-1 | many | TGTGCCAGCAGCAGGCATTCCGGGACTAGCGGGCGGCCCCACCGCACAGATACGCAGTATTTT | CASSRHSGTSGRPHRTDTQYF
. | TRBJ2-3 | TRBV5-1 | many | TGCGCCAGCAGCTTTGTCCGAGATAGCACAGATACGCAGTATTTT | CASSFVRDSTDTQYF
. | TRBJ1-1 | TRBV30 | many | TGTGCCTGGAGTGTGCACCTCAACACTGAAGCTTTCTTT | CAWSVHLNTEAFF
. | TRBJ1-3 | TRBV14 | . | TGTGCCAGCAGCCAAGCCGGGTACACCATATATTTT | CASSQAGYTIYF
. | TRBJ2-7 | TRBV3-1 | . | TGTGCCAGCAGCCAATCAACAGGCTACGAGCAGTACTTC | CASSQSTGYEQYF
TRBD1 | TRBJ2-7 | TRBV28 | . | TGTGCCAGCAGACCGCACCGGGACAGATACTCCTACGAGCAGTACTTC | CASRPHRDRYSYEQYF
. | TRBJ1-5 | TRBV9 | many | TGTGCCAGCAGTAACGGGTATAGCAATCAGCCCCAGCATTTT | CASSNGYSNQPQHF
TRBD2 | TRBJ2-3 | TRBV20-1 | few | TGCAGTGCCATCCGCACTAGCGGGGGGCGAGGAGATACGCAGTATTTT | CSAIRTSGGRGDTQYF
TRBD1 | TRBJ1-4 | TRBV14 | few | TGTGCCAGCAGCCAACCTACAGGGGACCATGAAAAACTGTTTTTT | CASSQPTGDHEKLFF
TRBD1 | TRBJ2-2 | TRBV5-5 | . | TGTGCCAGCAGCTGGTTACAGGGGAGCACCGGGGAGCTGTTTTTT | CASSWLQGSTGELFF
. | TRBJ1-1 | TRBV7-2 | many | TGTGCCAGCAGCTCAACTGCCTTCCGGCCTGAAGCTTTCTTT | CASSSTAFRPEAFF
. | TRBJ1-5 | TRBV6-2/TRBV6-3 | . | TGTGCCAGCAGTTACCCGGGAAATAGCAATCAGCCCCAGCATTTT | CASSYPGNSNQPQHF
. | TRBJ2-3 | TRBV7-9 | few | TGTGCCAGCAGCTTTTGGGGGCTCACAGATACGCAGTATTTT | CASSFWGLTDTQYF
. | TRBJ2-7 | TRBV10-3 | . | TGTGCCACCTCTAAGACTAATGAGGGCTACGAGCAGTACTTC | CATSKTNEGYEQYF
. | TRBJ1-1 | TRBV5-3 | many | TGTGCCAGAAGCACCTGCGAAAAGATGAACACTGAAGCTTTCTTT | CARSTCEKMNTEAFF
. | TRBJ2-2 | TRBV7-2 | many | TGTGCCAGCACCACGGGGGTGAACACCGGGGAGCTGTTTTTT | CASTTGVNTGELFF
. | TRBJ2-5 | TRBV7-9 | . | TGTGCCAGCAGCGGCGGACGGGGACTCCTCCAAGAGACCCAGTACTTC | CASSGGRGLLQETQYF